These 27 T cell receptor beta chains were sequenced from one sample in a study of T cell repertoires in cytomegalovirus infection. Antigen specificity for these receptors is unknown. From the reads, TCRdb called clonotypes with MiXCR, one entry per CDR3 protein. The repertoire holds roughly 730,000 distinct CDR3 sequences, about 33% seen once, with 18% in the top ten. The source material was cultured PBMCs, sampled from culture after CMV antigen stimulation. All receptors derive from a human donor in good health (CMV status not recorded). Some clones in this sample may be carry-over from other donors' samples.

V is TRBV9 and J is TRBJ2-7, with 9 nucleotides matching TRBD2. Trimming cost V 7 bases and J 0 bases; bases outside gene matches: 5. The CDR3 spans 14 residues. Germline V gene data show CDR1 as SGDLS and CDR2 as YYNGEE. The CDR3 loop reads CASARGGSSYEQYF. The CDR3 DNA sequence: TGTGCCAGCGCGCGGGGGGGCAGCTCCTACGAGCAGTACTTC. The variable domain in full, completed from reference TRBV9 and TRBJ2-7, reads DSGVTQTPKHLITATGQRVTLRCSPRSGDLSVYWYQQSLDQGLQFLIQYYNGEERAKGNILERFSAQQFPDLHSELNLSSLELGDSALYFCASARGGSSYEQYFGPGTRLTVT.

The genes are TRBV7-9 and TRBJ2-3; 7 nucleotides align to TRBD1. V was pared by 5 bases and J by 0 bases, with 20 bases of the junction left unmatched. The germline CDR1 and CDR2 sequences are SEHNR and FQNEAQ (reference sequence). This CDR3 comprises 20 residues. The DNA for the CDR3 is TGTGCCAGCAGCCCCCGGAGAGGGGGCGAAAATCATGATAGCACAGATACGCAGTATTTT. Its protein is CASSPRRGGENHDSTDTQYF.

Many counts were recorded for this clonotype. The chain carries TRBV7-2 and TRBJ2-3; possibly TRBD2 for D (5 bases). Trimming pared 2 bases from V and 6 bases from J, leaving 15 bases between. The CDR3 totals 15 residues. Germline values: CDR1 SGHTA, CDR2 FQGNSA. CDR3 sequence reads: CASSLTRNSFDTQYF. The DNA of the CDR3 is TGTGCCAGCAGCTTAACTAGGAATTCGTTTGATACGCAGTATTTT.

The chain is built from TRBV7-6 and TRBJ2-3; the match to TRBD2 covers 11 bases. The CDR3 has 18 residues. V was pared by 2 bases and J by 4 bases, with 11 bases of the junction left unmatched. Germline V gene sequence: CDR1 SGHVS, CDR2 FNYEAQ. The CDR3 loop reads CASSLRPLTSGSADTQYF. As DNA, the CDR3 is TGTGCCAGCAGCTTAAGACCGTTAACTAGCGGGAGCGCAGATACGCAGTATTTT.

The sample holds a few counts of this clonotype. The CDR3 region has the DNA TGTGCCAGCAGAGGGCTCGGATTGAGATTTAATGAAAAACTGTTTTTT. This sequence encodes CASRGLGLRFNEKLFF. The rearrangement joins TRBV28 to TRBJ1-4; D is ambiguous. Trimming pared 6 bases from V and 4 bases from J, leaving 18 bases between. Germline loops: CDR1 MDHEN, CDR2 SYDVKM. There are 16 residues in the CDR3.

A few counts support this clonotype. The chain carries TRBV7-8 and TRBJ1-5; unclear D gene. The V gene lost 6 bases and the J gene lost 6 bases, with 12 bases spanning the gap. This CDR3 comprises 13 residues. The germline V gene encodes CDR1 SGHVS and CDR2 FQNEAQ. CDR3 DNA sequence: TGTGCCAGCAGTATAATCAGCGGTCAGCCCCAGCATTTT. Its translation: CASSIISGQPQHF.

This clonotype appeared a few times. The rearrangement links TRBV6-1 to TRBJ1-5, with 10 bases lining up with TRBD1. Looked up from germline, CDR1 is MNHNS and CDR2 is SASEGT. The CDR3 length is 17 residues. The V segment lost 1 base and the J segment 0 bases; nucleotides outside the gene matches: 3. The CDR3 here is CASSEGDRGYSNQPQHF. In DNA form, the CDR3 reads TGTGCCAGCAGTGAAGGGGACAGGGGATATAGCAATCAGCCCCAGCATTTT.

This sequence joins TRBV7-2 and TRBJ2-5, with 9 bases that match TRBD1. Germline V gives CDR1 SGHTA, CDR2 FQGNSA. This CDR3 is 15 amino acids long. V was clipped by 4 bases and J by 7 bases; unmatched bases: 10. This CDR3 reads CASSSRQGVYGTQYF. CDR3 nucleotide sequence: TGTGCCAGCAGCTCCCGACAGGGGGTTTACGGGACCCAGTACTTC. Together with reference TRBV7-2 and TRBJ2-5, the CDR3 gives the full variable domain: GAGVSQSPSNKVTEKGKDVELRCDPISGHTALYWYRQSLGQGLEFLIYFQGNSAPDKSGLPSDRFSAERTGGSVSTLTIQRTQQEDSAVYLCASSSRQGVYGTQYFGPGTRLLVL.

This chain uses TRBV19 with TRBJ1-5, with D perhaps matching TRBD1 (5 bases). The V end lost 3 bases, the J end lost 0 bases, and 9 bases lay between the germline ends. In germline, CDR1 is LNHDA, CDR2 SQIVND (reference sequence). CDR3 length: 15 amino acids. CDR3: CASSMGVYSNQPQHF. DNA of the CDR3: TGTGCCAGTAGTATGGGGGTTTATAGCAATCAGCCCCAGCATTTT.

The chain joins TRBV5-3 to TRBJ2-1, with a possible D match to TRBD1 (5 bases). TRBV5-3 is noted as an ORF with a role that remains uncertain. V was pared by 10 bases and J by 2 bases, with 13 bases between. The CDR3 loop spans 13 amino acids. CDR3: CAAGRGPYNEQFF. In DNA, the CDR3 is TGTGCCGCCGGTAGGGGCCCCTACAATGAGCAGTTCTTC.

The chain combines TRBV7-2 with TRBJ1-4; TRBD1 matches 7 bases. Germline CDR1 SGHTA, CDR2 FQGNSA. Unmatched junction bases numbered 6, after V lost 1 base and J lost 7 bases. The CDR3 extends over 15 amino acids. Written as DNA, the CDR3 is TGTGCCAGCAGCTTAGACAGGGGAGGTAGTGAAAAACTGTTTTTT. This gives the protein CASSLDRGGSEKLFF.

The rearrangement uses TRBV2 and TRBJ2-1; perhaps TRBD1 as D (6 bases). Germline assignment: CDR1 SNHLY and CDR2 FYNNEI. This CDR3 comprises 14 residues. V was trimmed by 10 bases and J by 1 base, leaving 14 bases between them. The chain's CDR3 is CANKGDPSYNEQFF. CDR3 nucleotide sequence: TGTGCCAACAAGGGGGACCCTTCCTACAATGAGCAGTTCTTC.

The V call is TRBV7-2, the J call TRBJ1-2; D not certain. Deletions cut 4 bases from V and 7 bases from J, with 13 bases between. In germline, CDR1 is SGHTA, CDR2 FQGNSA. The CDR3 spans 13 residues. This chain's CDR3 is CASSSLSRGGYTF. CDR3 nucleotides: TGTGCCAGCAGCTCTCTCTCCCGGGGTGGCTACACCTTC.

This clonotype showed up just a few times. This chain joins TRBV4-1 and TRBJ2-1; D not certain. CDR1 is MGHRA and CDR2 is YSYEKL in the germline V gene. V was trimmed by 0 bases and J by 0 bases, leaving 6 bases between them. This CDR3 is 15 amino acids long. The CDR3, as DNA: TGCGCCAGCAGCCAAGAGTACGCCTCCTACAATGAGCAGTTCTTC. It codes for CASSQEYASYNEQFF.

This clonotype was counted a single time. CDR3 in DNA: TGTGCCATCAGTGAGTCTAGCGGTAGCTCCTACAATGAGCAGTTCTTC. Translated, it gives CAISESSGSSYNEQFF. The V and J genes are TRBV10-3 and TRBJ2-1, with D tentatively TRBD2 (6 bases). The CDR3 spans 16 residues. V was clipped by 0 bases and J by 0 bases, with 9 bases between them. Germline-derived CDR1 and CDR2 are ENHRY and SYGVKD.

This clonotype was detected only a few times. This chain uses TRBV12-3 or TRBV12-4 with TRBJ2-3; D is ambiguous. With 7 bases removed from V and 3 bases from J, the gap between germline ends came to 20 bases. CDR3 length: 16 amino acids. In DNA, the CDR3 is TGTGCCAGCACCCCGAACCGGATTTGGAGAACAGATACGCAGTATTTT. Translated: CASTPNRIWRTDTQYF.

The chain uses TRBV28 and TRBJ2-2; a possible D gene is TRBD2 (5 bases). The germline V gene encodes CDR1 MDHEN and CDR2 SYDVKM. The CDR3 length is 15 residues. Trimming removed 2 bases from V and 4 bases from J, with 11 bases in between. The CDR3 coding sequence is TGTGCCAGCAGTTTAGCGAGGGCGGGCACCGGGGAGCTGTTTTTT. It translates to CASSLARAGTGELFF.

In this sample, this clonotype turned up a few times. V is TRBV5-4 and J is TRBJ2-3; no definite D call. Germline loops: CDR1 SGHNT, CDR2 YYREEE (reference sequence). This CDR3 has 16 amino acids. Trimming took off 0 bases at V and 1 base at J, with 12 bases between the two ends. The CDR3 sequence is CASSLVSGSRTDTQYF. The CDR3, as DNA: TGTGCCAGCAGCTTGGTTAGTGGATCCCGCACAGATACGCAGTATTTT.

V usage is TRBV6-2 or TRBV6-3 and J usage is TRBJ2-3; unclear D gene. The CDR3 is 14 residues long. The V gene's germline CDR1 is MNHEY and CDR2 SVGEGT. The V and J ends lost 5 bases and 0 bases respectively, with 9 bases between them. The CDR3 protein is CASSAYSSTDTQYF. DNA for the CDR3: TGTGCCAGCAGTGCTTACTCTAGCACAGATACGCAGTATTTT.

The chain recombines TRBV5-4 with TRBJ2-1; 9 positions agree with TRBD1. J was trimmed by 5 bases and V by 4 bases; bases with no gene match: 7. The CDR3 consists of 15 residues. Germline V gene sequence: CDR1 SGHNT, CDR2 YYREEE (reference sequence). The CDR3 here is CASSVATGGDNEQFF. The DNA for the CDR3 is TGTGCCAGCAGCGTCGCGACAGGGGGAGACAATGAGCAGTTCTTC. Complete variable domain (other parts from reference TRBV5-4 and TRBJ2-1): ETGVTQSPTHLIKTRGQQVTLRCSSQSGHNTVSWYQQALGQGPQFIFQYYREEENGRGNFPPRFSGLQFPNYSSELNVNALELDDSALYLCASSVATGGDNEQFFGPGTRLTVL.

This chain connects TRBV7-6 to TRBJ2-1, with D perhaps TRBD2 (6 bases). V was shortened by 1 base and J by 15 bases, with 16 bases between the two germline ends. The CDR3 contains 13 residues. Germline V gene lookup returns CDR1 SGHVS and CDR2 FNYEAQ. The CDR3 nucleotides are TGTGCCAGCAGCTTAGATCGGCGGGCCGGGAGGTTCTTC. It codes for CASSLDRRAGRFF.

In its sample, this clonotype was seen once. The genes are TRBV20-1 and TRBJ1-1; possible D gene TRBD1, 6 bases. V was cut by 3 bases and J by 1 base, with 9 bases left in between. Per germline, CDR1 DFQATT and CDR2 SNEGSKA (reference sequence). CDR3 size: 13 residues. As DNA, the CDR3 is TGCAGTGCTAGGGGGACACAGAACACTGAAGCTTTCTTT. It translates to CSARGTQNTEAFF.

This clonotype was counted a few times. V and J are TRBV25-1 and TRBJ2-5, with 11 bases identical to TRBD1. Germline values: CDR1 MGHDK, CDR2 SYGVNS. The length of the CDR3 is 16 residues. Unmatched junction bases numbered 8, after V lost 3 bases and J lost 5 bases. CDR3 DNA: TGTGCCAGCAGTGAGGGGACAGGGGGTGGTTGGGAGACCCAGTACTTC. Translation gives CASSEGTGGGWETQYF.

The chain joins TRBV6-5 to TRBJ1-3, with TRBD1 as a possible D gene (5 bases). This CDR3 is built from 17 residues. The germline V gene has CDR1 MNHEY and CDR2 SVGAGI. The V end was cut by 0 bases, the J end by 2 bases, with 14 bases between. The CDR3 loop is CASSYSPGPRAGNTIYF. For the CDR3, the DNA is TGTGCCAGCAGTTACTCGCCAGGGCCTCGAGCTGGAAACACCATATATTTT.

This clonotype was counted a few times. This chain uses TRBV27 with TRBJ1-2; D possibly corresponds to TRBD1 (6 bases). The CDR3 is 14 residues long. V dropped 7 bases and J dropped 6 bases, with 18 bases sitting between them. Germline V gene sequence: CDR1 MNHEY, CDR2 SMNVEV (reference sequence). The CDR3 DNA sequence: TGTGCCAGCAAACTGGGCCAGAAGGGGGATGGCTACACCTTC. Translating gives CASKLGQKGDGYTF.

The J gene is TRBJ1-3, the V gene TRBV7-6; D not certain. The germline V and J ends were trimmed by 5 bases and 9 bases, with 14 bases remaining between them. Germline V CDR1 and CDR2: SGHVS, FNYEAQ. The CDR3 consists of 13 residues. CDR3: CASSRGEGTTIYF. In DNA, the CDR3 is TGTGCCAGCAGCCGTGGGGAGGGCACCACCATATATTTT. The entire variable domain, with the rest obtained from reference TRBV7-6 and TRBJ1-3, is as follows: GAGVSQSPRYKVTKRGQDVALRCDPISGHVSLYWYRQALGQGPEFLTYFNYEAQQDKSGLPNDRFSAERPEGSISTLTIQRTEQRDSAMYRCASSRGEGTTIYFGEGSWLTVV.

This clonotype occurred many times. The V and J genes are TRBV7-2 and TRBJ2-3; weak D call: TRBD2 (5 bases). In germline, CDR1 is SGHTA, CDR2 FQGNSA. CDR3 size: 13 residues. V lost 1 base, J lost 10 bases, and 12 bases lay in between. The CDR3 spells CASSLESSSAQYF. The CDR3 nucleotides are TGTGCCAGCAGCTTAGAGTCTAGCAGCGCGCAGTATTTT.